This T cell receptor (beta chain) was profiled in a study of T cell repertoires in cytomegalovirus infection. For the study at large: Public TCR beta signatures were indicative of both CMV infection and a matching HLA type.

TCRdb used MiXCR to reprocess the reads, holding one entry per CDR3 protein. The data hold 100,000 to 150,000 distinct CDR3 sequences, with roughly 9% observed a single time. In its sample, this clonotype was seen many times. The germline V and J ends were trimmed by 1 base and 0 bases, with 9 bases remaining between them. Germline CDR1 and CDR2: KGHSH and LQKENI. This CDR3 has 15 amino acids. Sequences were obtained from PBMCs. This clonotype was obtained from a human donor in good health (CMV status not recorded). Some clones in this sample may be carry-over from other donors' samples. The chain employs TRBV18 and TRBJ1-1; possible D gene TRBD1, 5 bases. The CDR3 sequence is CASSPRGPMNTEAFF. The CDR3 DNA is TGTGCCAGCTCACCACGGGGCCCCATGAACACTGAAGCTTTCTTT.